This T cell receptor beta chain was recovered during a study of beta chain features in type 1 diabetes (dated by TCRdb to 2016 to 2019). Notes on the research overall: Mean age, gender distribution, total cell number and subset yield did not differ between patients and healthy donors. In the study, recently diagnosed type 1 diabetes patients and matched healthy donors were compared on the TCRB repertoires of their sorted circulating CD4+ T cell subsets. Across all samples, roughly 110,000,000 sorted cells were examined, and cell number per subset correlated strongly with RNA yield. Whereas all 28 donors provided naive and central memory subsets, regulatory and stem cell-like memory subsets were isolated from just 8 patients and roughly eight healthy donors. The full study reports these points: Patients with type 1 diabetes made fewer insertions and deleted more nucleotides at VDJ recombination sites, implying thymic rearrangement abnormalities. Only small numbers of individuals were included in the HLA sub-analyses, which left unresolved whether HLA type had any influence on TCRB rearrangement. Naive, central memory and regulatory TCRB repertoires appeared to be more alike among patients than among healthy donors. A moderate but significant shortening of TCRB CDR3 length was observed in type 1 diabetes patients in all four CD4+ subsets. PCR might favor shorter templates, but patient and control samples were amplified and corrected together, so any skew would affect both groups equally. Sequencing cDNA rather than genomic DNA could over-represent highly expressing activated cells, although activation and CD3 levels did not differ between groups.

All of the isolated RNA was reverse transcribed with the High Capacity cDNA Reverse Transcription Kit, so expressed TCRB transcripts were sequenced. Deep immunoSEQ sequencing was performed on naive, central memory and regulatory T cell samples, with an average of around 3.5 million total reads per sample. After sorted cells were lysed in RLT buffer, RNA was extracted with DNase-treated RNeasy Micro or Mini kits, with the choice depending on cell number. To prevent cross-contamination, each cell subset was processed individually, whereas patient and healthy donor samples were processed jointly. The immunoSEQ multiplex PCR was used to amplify TCRB sequences from cDNA, generating 87-bp fragments that spanned the CDR3 region. The amplicons were sequenced using the Illumina HiSeq platform. Processing in the source paper ran as follows. Synthetic template baselines were used to correct PCR bias computationally, reads within Hamming distance 2 were collapsed, and singletons that could not be merged were discarded. By aligning reads against IMGT, V, D and J genes, CDR3 length, and insertions or deletions at six rearrangement sites were assigned. Within each subset, clonotype counts were normalized to sorted cell number, after which true diversity and Gini coefficients were computed with the tcR R package. The overlap coefficient, calculated on TCRB nucleotide sequences, was used to quantify repertoire sharing. Out-of-frame TCRB sequences from naive cells were analyzed as a proxy for the pre-selection repertoire. TCRdb carries this immuneACCESS record with in-frame sequences only. Its versions omit some clonotypes, under half of them owing to an unresolved V gene in the studies checked, with the rest unexplained. Clone size and V and J calls were adopted from that table, with D and trimming inferred from the DNA. The sample table holds over 200,000 clones, of which approximately 10% were seen once. 0.017% of the sample is in the top ten clones.

A note on this clone: The target of this receptor is not known. One base away there is no much larger clone; base qualities are not given.

From each donor, a single peripheral blood sample of around 120 mL on average was drawn into heparinised tubes. A BD FACSAria II and a panel including CD45RO, CCR7, CD25, CD127, CD95 and CD27 were used to sort naive, central memory, regulatory and stem cell-like memory CD4+ T cells. Purity was above 95% for every sorted population. PBMCs were isolated right away by Lymphoprep density gradient centrifugation and were stained directly, without culture. So that batch effects would be minimized, each experiment stained and sorted samples in pairs, pairing one healthy donor with one patient. CDR1 LGHNA and CDR2 YNFKEQ are derived from the germline V gene. V is shortened by 4 bases, J by 0 bases, and the region joining them spans 16 bases. Including the terminal cysteine and phenylalanine, the CDR3 comprises 17 residues. Kept here is only the CDR3 DNA, which spans 51 bases and is read in frame from base 1.

The source material was naive CD4+ T cells from blood. The label giving this sample's cell subset or site can be read as: true naive CD4+ T cells. The sequence links TRBV4-2 to TRBJ1-3, with TRBD1 tentatively as D gene (5 bases match). This receptor was taken from a man under 40 with type 1 diabetes. The CDR3 amino acid sequence is: CASSRDVQDISGNTIYF. The DNA reads TGTGCCAGCAGCCGAGATGTACAGGATATCTCTGGAAACACCATATATTTT.